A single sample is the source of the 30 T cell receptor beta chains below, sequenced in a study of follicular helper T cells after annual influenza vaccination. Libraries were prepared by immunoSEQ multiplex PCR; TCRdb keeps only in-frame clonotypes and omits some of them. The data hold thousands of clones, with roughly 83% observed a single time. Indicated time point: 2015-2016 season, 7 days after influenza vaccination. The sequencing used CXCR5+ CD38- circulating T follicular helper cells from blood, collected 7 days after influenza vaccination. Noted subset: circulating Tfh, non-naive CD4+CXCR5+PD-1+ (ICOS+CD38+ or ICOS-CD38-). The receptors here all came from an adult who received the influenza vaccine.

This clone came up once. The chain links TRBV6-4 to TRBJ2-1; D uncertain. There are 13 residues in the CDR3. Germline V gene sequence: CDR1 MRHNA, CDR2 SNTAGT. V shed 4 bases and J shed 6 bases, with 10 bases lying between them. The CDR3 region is CASSVAGTNEQFF. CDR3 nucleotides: TGTGCCAGCAGTGTCGCTGGCACCAATGAGCAGTTCTTC.

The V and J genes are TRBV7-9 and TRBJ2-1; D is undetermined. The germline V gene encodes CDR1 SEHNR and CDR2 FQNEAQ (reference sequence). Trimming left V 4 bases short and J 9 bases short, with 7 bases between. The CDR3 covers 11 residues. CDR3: CASSSLGEQFF. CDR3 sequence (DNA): TGTGCCAGCAGCTCCCTCGGTGAGCAGTTCTTC.

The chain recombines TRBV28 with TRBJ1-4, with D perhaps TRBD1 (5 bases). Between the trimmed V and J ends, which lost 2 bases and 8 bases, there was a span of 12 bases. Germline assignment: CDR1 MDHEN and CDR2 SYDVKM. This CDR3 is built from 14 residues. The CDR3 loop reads CASSLGGVGEKLFF. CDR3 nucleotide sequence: TGTGCCAGCAGTTTAGGAGGGGTGGGGGAAAAACTGTTTTTT.

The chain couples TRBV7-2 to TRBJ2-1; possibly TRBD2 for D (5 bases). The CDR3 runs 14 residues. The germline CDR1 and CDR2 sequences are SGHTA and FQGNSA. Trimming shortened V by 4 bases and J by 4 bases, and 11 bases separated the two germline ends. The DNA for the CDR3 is TGTGCCAGCAGCTCCATTGGCGGGTACAATGAGCAGTTCTTC. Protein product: CASSSIGGYNEQFF.

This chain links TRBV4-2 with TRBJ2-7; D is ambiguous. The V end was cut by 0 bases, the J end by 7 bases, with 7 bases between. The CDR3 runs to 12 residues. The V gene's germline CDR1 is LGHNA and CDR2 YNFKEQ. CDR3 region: CASSQERKEQYF. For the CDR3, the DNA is TGTGCCAGCAGCCAAGAACGGAAGGAGCAGTACTTC.

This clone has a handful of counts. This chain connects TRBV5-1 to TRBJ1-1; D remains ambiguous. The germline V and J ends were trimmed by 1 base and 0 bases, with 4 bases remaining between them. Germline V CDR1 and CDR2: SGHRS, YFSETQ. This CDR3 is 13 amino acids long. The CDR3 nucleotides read TGCGCCAGCAGCTTGAGGCTGAACACTGAAGCTTTCTTT. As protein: CASSLRLNTEAFF.

CDR3 DNA sequence: TGTGCCAGCAGCTTAGCAGGAGAGCGGGCTGTGTCCGGGGAGCTGTTTTTT. As protein: CASSLAGERAVSGELFF. The chain recombines TRBV11-3 with TRBJ2-2, with TRBD2 as a possible D gene (6 bases). Trimming removed 1 base from V and 6 bases from J, with 18 bases in between. The CDR3 contains 17 residues. CDR1 is SGHNT and CDR2 is YENEEA in the germline V gene.

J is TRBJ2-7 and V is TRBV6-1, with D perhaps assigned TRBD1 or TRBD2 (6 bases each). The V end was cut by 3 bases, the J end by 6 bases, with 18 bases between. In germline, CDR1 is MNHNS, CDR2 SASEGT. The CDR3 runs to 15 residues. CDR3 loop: CASSEGGGYSSEQYF. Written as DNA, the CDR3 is TGTGCCAGCAGTGAGGGGGGCGGGTACAGTTCCGAGCAGTACTTC.

CDR3 sequence (DNA): TGTGCCAGCTCTCAAAGCGGAGCCATCTACAATGAGCAGTTCTTC. It specifies CASSQSGAIYNEQFF. The chain links TRBV18 to TRBJ2-1, with D perhaps matching TRBD2 (5 bases). V was cut by 6 bases and J by 3 bases, with 15 bases left in between. This CDR3 contains 15 residues. Germline values: CDR1 KGHSH, CDR2 LQKENI.

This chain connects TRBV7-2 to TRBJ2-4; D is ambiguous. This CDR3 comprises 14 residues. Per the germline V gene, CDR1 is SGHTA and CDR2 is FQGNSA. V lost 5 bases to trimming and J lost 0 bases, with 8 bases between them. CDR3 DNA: TGTGCCAGCAGCGTCTCCTTAGCCAAAAACATTCAGTACTTC. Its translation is CASSVSLAKNIQYF.

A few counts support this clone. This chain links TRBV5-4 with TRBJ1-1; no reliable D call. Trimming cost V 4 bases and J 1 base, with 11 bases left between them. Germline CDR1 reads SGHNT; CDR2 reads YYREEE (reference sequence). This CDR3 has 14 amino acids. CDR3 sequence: CASSQDLANTEAFF. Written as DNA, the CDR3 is TGTGCCAGCAGCCAAGATCTGGCGAACACTGAAGCTTTCTTT.

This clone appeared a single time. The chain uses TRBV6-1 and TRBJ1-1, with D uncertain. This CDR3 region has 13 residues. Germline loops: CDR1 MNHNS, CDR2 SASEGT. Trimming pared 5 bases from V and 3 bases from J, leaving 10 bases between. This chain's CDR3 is CASSLSGYTEAFF. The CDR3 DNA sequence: TGTGCCAGCAGTCTTTCGGGTTACACTGAAGCTTTCTTT.

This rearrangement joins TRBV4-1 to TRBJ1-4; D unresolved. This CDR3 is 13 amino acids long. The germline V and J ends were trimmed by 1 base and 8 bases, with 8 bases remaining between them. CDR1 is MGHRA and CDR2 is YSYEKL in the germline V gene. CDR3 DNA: TGCGCCAGCAGCCAAGGCTTTATCGAAAAACTGTTTTTT. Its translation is CASSQGFIEKLFF.

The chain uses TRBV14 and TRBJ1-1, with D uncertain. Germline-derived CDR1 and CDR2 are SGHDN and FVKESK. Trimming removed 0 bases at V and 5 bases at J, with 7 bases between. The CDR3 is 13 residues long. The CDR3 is CASSQDRWTEAFF. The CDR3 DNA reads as TGTGCCAGCAGCCAAGATCGGTGGACTGAAGCTTTCTTT. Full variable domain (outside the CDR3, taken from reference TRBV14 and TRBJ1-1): EAGVTQFPSHSVIEKGQTVTLRCDPISGHDNLYWYRRVMGKEIKFLLHFVKESKQDESGMPNNRFLAERTGGTYSTLKVQPAELEDSGVYFCASSQDRWTEAFFGQGTRLTVV.

CDR3 nucleotide sequence: TGTGCCAGCAGTGAGGACAGGGACACTGAAGCTTTCTTT. It specifies CASSEDRDTEAFF. This sequence joins TRBV6-1 and TRBJ1-1; 8 bases agree with TRBD1. V lost 3 bases and J lost 3; bases outside the gene matches: 0. Germline V gives CDR1 MNHNS, CDR2 SASEGT. This CDR3 has 13 residues.

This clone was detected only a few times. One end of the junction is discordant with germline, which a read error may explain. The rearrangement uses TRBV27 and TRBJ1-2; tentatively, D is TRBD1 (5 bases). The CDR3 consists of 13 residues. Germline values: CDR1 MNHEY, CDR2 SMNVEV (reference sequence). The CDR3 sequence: CASSLGRRGVEAF. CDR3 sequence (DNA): TGTGCCAGCAGTTTGGGGAGGAGGGGCGTCGAGGCTTTC.

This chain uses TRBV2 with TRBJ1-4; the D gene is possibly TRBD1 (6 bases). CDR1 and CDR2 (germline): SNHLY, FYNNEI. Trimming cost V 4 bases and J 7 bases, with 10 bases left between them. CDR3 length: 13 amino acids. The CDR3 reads CASSGGLVEKLFF. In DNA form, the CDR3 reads TGTGCCAGCAGTGGGGGGCTGGTTGAAAAACTGTTTTTT.

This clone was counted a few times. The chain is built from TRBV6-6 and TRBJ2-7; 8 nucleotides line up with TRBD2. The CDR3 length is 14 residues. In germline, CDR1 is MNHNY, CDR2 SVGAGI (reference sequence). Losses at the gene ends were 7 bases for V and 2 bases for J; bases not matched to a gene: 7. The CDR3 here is CASKLAAGAYEQYF. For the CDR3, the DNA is TGTGCCAGCAAACTAGCGGCGGGGGCCTACGAGCAGTACTTC.

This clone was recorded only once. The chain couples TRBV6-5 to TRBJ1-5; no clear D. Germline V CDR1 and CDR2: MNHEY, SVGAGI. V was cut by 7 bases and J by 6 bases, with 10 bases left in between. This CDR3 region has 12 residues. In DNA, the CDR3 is TGTGCCAGCAATAGGGTGGGTCAGCCCCAGCATTTT. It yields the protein CASNRVGQPQHF.

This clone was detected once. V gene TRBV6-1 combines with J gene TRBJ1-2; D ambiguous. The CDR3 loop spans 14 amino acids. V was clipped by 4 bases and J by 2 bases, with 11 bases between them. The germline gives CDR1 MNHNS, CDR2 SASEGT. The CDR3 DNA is TGTGCCAGCAGTGCCTGGGAGGAAAACTATGGCTACACCTTC. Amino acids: CASSAWEENYGYTF.

CDR3 sequence reads: CASSIDSRGSYEQYF. CDR3 bases: TGTGCCAGCAGTATAGACTCAAGGGGTTCCTACGAGCAGTACTTC. The rearrangement uses TRBV28 and TRBJ2-7; tentatively, D is TRBD1 (5 bases). The CDR3 totals 15 residues. The V end was cut by 5 bases, the J end by 1 base, with 15 bases between. Per the germline V gene, CDR1 is MDHEN and CDR2 is SYDVKM.

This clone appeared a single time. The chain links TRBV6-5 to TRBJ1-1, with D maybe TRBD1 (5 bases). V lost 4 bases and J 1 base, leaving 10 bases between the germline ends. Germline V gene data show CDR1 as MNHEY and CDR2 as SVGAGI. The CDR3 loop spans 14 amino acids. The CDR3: CASSSGGQNTEAFF. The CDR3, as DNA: TGTGCCAGCAGTTCCGGAGGACAGAACACTGAAGCTTTCTTT.

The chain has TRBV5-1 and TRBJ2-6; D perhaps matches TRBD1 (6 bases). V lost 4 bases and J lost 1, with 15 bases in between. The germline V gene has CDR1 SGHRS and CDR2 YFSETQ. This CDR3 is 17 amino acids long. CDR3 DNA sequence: TGCGCCAGCAGCCCTGGGACACGCGAGTCTGGGGCCAACGTCCTGACTTTC. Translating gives CASSPGTRESGANVLTF.

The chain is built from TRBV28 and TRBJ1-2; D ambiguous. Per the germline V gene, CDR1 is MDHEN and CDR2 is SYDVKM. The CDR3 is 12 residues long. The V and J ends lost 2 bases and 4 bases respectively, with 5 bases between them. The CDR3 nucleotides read TGTGCCAGCAGTTTAACCCGCTATGGCTACACCTTC. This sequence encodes CASSLTRYGYTF.

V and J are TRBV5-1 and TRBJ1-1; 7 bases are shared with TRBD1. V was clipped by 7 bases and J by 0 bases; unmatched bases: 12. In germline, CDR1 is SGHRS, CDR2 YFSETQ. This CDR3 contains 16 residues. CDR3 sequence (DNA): TGCGCCAGCTATACAGGGGAACTTCCCATGAACACTGAAGCTTTCTTT. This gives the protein CASYTGELPMNTEAFF.

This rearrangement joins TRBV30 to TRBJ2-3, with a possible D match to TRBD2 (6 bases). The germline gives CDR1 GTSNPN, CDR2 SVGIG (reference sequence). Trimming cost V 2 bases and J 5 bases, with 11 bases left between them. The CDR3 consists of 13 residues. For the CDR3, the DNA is TGTGCCTGGAGTATACGGGGGAGAGATACGCAGTATTTT. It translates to CAWSIRGRDTQYF.

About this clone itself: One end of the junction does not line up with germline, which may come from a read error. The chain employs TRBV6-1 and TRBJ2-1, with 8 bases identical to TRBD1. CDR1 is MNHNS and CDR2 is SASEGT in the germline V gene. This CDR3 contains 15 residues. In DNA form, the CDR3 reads TGTGCCAGCAGAGAAGACAGGGGATCCGGCAATGAGCAGTTCTTC. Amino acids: CASREDRGSGNEQFF.

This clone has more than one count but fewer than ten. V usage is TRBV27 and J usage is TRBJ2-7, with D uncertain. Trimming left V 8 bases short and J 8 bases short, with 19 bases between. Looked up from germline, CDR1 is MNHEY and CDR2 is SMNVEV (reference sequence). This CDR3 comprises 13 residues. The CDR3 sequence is CASAQNLIRQQYF. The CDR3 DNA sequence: TGTGCCAGCGCTCAAAACCTGATTCGGCAGCAGTACTTC.

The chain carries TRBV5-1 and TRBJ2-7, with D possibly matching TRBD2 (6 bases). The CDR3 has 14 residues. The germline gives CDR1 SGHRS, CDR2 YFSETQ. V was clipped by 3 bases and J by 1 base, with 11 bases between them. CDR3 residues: CASSSGGKSYEQYF. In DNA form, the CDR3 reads TGCGCCAGCAGCTCCGGGGGAAAGTCCTACGAGCAGTACTTC.

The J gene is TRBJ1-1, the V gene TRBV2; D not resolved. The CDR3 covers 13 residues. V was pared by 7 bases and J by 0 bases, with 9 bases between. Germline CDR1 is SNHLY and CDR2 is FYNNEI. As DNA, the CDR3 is TGTGCCAGCATACGGGGATTGAACACTGAAGCTTTCTTT. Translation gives CASIRGLNTEAFF.